These 8 T cell receptor beta chains came from one sample sequenced in a study of blood T cell repertoires in COVID-19. Clones were read by immunoSEQ multiplex PCR, and TCRdb kept only the in-frame ones, dropping some. The sample yields around 450,000 clones, about 92% seen once. Specimen: PBMCs or T cells enriched from blood (not recorded which). The receptors originated from a man younger than 35 who had recovered from COVID-19.

The chain is built from TRBV29-1 and TRBJ1-1; D uncertain. CDR1 is SQVTM and CDR2 is ANQGSEA in the germline V gene. V was shortened by 4 bases and J by 2 bases, with 8 bases between the two germline ends. There are 12 residues in the CDR3. The CDR3 nucleotides read TGCAGCGTTGCCGAGGGAAACACTGAAGCTTTCTTT. Translating gives CSVAEGNTEAFF.

For this clone: Distinct nucleotide sequences in the sample also encode this CDR3. The chain links TRBV2 to TRBJ1-5, with 11 bases aligning to TRBD1. The germline V gene encodes CDR1 SNHLY and CDR2 FYNNEI. The V segment lost 5 bases and the J segment 1 base; nucleotides outside the gene matches: 1. This CDR3 spans 15 amino acids. The CDR3 sequence: CASSRDRGSNQPQHF. The CDR3 DNA follows: TGTGCCAGCAGTCGGGACAGGGGGAGCAATCAGCCCCAGCATTTT. The full variable domain, in which reference TRBV2 and TRBJ1-5 provide the parts outside the CDR3, is EPEVTQTPSHQVTQMGQEVILRCVPISNHLYFYWYRQILGQKVEFLVSFYNNEISEKSEIFDDQFSVERPDGSNFTLKIRSTKLEDSAMYFCASSRDRGSNQPQHFGDGTRLSIL.

The chain uses TRBV3-1 (or the pseudogene TRBV3-2) and TRBJ1-1; TRBD1 is a possible D gene (5 bases). The CDR3 loop spans 14 amino acids. Trimming shortened V by 1 base and J by 7 bases, and 13 bases separated the two germline ends. Per the germline V gene, CDR1 is LGHDT and CDR2 is YNNKEL (reference sequence). The CDR3 spells CASSQGAGKGEAFF. CDR3 nucleotides: TGTGCCAGCAGCCAAGGGGCAGGGAAGGGTGAAGCTTTCTTT.

This clone was seen at least ten times. This sequence joins TRBV10-1 and TRBJ2-5; 7 bases are a match to TRBD2. V gave up 3 bases and J gave up 3 bases; unmatched junction bases: 4. Germline CDR1 WNHNN, CDR2 SYGVQD (reference sequence). The CDR3 is made up of 14 amino acids. The chain's CDR3 is CASSDSLAEETQYF. The DNA of the CDR3 is TGCGCCAGCAGTGATAGCCTAGCGGAAGAGACCCAGTACTTC.

This chain connects TRBV5-1 to TRBJ1-5; D unresolved. This CDR3 is built from 10 residues. Trimming stripped 6 bases from V and 5 bases from J, with 3 bases between. Germline V gene sequence: CDR1 SGHRS, CDR2 YFSETQ. CDR3 nucleotide sequence: TGCGCCAGCACCGATCAGCCCCAGCATTTT. It specifies CASTDQPQHF.

V usage is TRBV13 and J usage is TRBJ1-3, with TRBD1 as a possible D gene (6 bases). The V gene's germline CDR1 is PRHDT and CDR2 FYEKMQ (reference sequence). The CDR3 sequence is 17 residues long. Deletions cut 2 bases from V and 3 bases from J, with 17 bases between. The DNA for the CDR3 is TGTGCCAGCAGCTTAAATCCGCGCGGGGGCTATGGAAACACCATATATTTT. Protein: CASSLNPRGGYGNTIYF.

V usage is TRBV5-1 and J usage is TRBJ1-1; 12 bases match TRBD1. Germline V gene data show CDR1 as SGHRS and CDR2 as YFSETQ. With V trimmed by 0 bases and J by 6 bases, 6 bases remained unmatched. The CDR3 runs to 16 residues. DNA for the CDR3: TGCGCCAGCAGCTTGGGGGACAGGGGGCGCGACTCTGAAGCTTTCTTT. Translated: CASSLGDRGRDSEAFF. Supplemented by reference TRBV5-1 and TRBJ1-1, the full variable domain reads KAGVTQTPRYLIKTRGQQVTLSCSPISGHRSVSWYQQTPGQGLQFLFEYFSETQRNKGNFPGRFSGRQFSNSRSEMNVSTLELGDSALYLCASSLGDRGRDSEAFFGQGTRLTVV.

The chain recombines TRBV27 with TRBJ2-2; the D gene is possibly TRBD2 (5 bases). The V end was cut by 3 bases, the J end by 1 base, with 9 bases between. CDR3 length: 15 residues. Germline-derived CDR1 and CDR2 are MNHEY and SMNVEV (reference sequence). The chain's CDR3 is CASSFEGRNTGELFF. CDR3 sequence (DNA): TGTGCCAGCAGTTTTGAGGGAAGGAACACCGGGGAGCTGTTTTTT.